This passage covers 15 T cell receptor beta chains from one sample sequenced in a study of blood T cell repertoires in COVID-19 (dated by TCRdb to about 2020). Library prep was done by the immunoSEQ multiplex PCR assay. The source is immuneACCESS, and TCRdb retained only in-frame sequences with V and J called. Part of the clones is not carried over; for the studies checked, unresolved V genes explain less than half of this, and the remainder is unexplained. The sample includes a few hundred thousand clones, with nearly 85% observed a single time. The top ten clones comprise roughly 1.3% of the sample. The sample was peripheral blood. These receptor sequences come from a woman aged 30 to 39 with COVID-19, enrolled during active disease.

The CDR3 sequence: CASSVAAGGDEQYF. CDR3 in DNA: TGTGCCAGCAGCGTAGCGGCAGGGGGCGACGAGCAGTACTTC. The V call is TRBV9, the J call TRBJ2-7; 8 nucleotides align to TRBD1. CDR1 and CDR2 from the germline V gene are SGDLS and YYNGEE. The CDR3 totals 14 residues. Trimming at V came to 0 bases and at J to 5 bases, leaving 4 bases not matched to a gene.

The chain couples TRBV9 to TRBJ2-3; 10 bases line up with TRBD1. The germline V gene has CDR1 SGDLS and CDR2 YYNGEE. CDR3 size: 13 residues. The V segment lost 7 bases and the J segment 1 base; nucleotides outside the gene matches: 0. The CDR3 coding sequence is TGTGCCAGCGGGACAGGGGGCACAGATACGCAGTATTTT. This translates into CASGTGGTDTQYF.

J is TRBJ1-6 and V is TRBV6-6; D is perhaps TRBD1 (6 bases). V was pared by 8 bases and J by 4 bases, with 15 bases between. The CDR3 is 15 residues long. CDR1 and CDR2 from the germline V gene are MNHNY and SVGAGI (reference sequence). CDR3 sequence (DNA): TGTGCCAGCGGGGGGGGGCGCGGATATAATTCACCCCTCCACTTT. Amino acid sequence: CASGGGRGYNSPLHF.

The chain links TRBV5-1 to TRBJ1-1; D not certain. Germline V lookup: CDR1 SGHRS, CDR2 YFSETQ. V was pared by 5 bases and J by 1 base, with 12 bases between. The CDR3 is made up of 14 amino acids. The chain's CDR3 is CASSYGSGNTEAFF. CDR3 bases: TGCGCCAGCAGTTACGGGAGCGGGAACACTGAAGCTTTCTTT.

This clone was observed a single time. The chain carries TRBV7-9 and TRBJ2-4; perhaps TRBD1 as D (6 bases). Per germline, CDR1 SEHNR and CDR2 FQNEAQ (reference sequence). The CDR3 extends over 16 amino acids. Trimming took off 4 bases at V and 0 bases at J, with 13 bases between the two ends. The CDR3 bases are TGTGCCAGCAGCTATGGACAGCTGGTAGCCAAAAACATTCAGTACTTC. Its protein product is CASSYGQLVAKNIQYF.

This clone was counted only a few times. V gene TRBV5-6 combines with J gene TRBJ2-3, with a tentative D call TRBD1 (5 bases). The V end lost 4 bases, the J end lost 2 bases, and 17 bases lay between the germline ends. Germline V gives CDR1 SGHDT, CDR2 YYEEEE. CDR3 length equals 16 residues. As DNA, the CDR3 is TGTGCCAGCAGCACCGAAGGGGCCCTGTACACAGATACGCAGTATTTT. Translated, it gives CASSTEGALYTDTQYF.

This clone has just a few counts. The rearrangement joins TRBV6-5 to TRBJ2-7; TRBD1 aligns across 7 bases. There are 15 residues in the CDR3. Germline lookup yields CDR1 MNHEY and CDR2 SVGAGI. V gave up 2 bases and J gave up 2 bases; unmatched junction bases: 6. The CDR3 region has the DNA TGTGCCAGCAGTTACACACGGACAGGAGCCTACGAGCAGTACTTC. This gives the protein CASSYTRTGAYEQYF.

The CDR3 DNA reads as TGTGCCAGCAGTCTCGACAGGGAGTATTCACCCCTCCACTTT. This codes for CASSLDREYSPLHF. The chain is built from TRBV5-4 and TRBJ1-6, with 7 positions matching TRBD1. Trimming removed 5 bases from V and 8 bases from J; junction bases left unmatched: 7. Germline loops: CDR1 SGHNT, CDR2 YYREEE (reference sequence). CDR3 length: 14 residues.

This clone was picked up one time. The V and J genes are TRBV9 and TRBJ2-7, with D possibly being TRBD2 (5 bases). This CDR3 contains 14 residues. V lost 4 bases and J 3 bases, leaving 14 bases between the germline ends. Germline V gene sequence: CDR1 SGDLS, CDR2 YYNGEE. In DNA form, the CDR3 reads TGTGCCAGCAGCCCTCAAGCGGCTCTCTACGAGCAGTACTTC. It yields the protein CASSPQAALYEQYF. Full variable domain (outside the CDR3, taken from reference TRBV9 and TRBJ2-7): DSGVTQTPKHLITATGQRVTLRCSPRSGDLSVYWYQQSLDQGLQFLIQYYNGEERAKGNILERFSAQQFPDLHSELNLSSLELGDSALYFCASSPQAALYEQYFGPGTRLTVT.

This sequence joins TRBV19 and TRBJ2-6; TRBD1 agrees at 9 bases. CDR1 and CDR2 from the germline V gene are LNHDA and SQIVND (reference sequence). The junction had 6 bases not matched to a gene; V was cut back by 6 bases and J by 0 bases. This CDR3 comprises 17 residues. The CDR3 DNA sequence: TGTGCCAGTAGGGACAGGGGAGGGTCCTCTGGGGCCAACGTCCTGACTTTC. It translates to CASRDRGGSSGANVLTF.

CDR3 sequence reads: CASRSGTAYEQYF. The CDR3 DNA reads TGTGCCAGTAGATCCGGGACAGCCTACGAGCAGTACTTC. The chain couples TRBV19 to TRBJ2-7; 7 bases are a match to TRBD1. This CDR3 has 13 residues. Germline values: CDR1 LNHDA, CDR2 SQIVND (reference sequence). With V trimmed by 6 bases and J by 2 bases, 4 bases remained unmatched. The full variable domain, in which reference TRBV19 and TRBJ2-7 provide the parts outside the CDR3, is DGGITQSPKYLFRKEGQNVTLSCEQNLNHDAMYWYRQDPGQGLRLIYYSQIVNDFQKGDIAEGYSVSREKKESFPLTVTSAQKNPTAFYLCASRSGTAYEQYFGPGTRLTVT.

The rearrangement links TRBV11-2 to TRBJ1-5, with D possibly TRBD1 on 5 matching bases. The CDR3 is made up of 15 amino acids. Trimming took off 2 bases at V and 3 bases at J, with 11 bases between the two ends. Per the germline V gene, CDR1 is SGHAT and CDR2 is FQNNGV. The CDR3 reads CASSLSSGHNQPQHF. In DNA form, the CDR3 reads TGTGCCAGCAGCTTATCATCCGGACACAATCAGCCCCAGCATTTT.

CDR3 coding DNA: TGTGCCAGCAGCCAAACAGGGGAAGCTTTCTTT. As protein: CASSQTGEAFF. The V gene is TRBV3-1 (or the pseudogene TRBV3-2), the J gene TRBJ1-1; TRBD1 is a possible D gene (6 bases). Germline CDR1 reads LGHDT; CDR2 reads YNNKEL (reference sequence). V shed 2 bases and J shed 8 bases, with 6 bases lying between them. This CDR3 has 11 residues.

The chain carries TRBV6-6 and TRBJ2-7; D is uncertain. V lost 0 bases to trimming and J lost 0 bases, with 3 bases between them. From germline, CDR1 is MNHNY and CDR2 SVGAGI (reference sequence). The length of the CDR3 is 13 residues. The CDR3 DNA sequence: TGTGCCAGCAGTTACTCCAGCTCCTACGAGCAGTACTTC. Translated, it gives CASSYSSSYEQYF.

The V and J genes are TRBV20-1 and TRBJ2-7, with 12 bases identical to TRBD2. Germline V gives CDR1 DFQATT, CDR2 SNEGSKA (reference sequence). The CDR3 has 15 residues. Unmatched junction bases numbered 8, after V lost 6 bases and J lost 2 bases. CDR3 residues: CSASPLAGGPYEQYF. CDR3 DNA sequence: TGCAGTGCAAGTCCCCTAGCGGGAGGGCCCTACGAGCAGTACTTC.